Detailed here is one TCR beta chain. The source of the sample is a study of blood T cell repertoires in COVID-19. Participants classified as exposed had met a COVID-19 case within 2 weeks before study entry. Germline V gives CDR1 LNHDA, CDR2 SQIVND (reference sequence). V gave up 7 bases and J gave up 1 base; unmatched junction bases: 9. The CDR3 is 15 amino acids. Generated by immunoSEQ multiplex PCR, the TCRdb table keeps only in-frame clones and is missing some. The sample shows about 250,000 clones, 80% to 90% of them seen only once. The specimen sequenced was PBMCs or T cells enriched from blood (not recorded which). The J gene is TRBJ1-1, the V gene TRBV19; 7 bases map to TRBD1. This sequence was found in a woman aged 40 to 50 who had been exposed to COVID-19. The DNA of the CDR3 is TGTGCCAGTACCCTATATAGGACAGGGAACACTGAAGCTTTCTTT. Its translation: CASTLYRTGNTEAFF.